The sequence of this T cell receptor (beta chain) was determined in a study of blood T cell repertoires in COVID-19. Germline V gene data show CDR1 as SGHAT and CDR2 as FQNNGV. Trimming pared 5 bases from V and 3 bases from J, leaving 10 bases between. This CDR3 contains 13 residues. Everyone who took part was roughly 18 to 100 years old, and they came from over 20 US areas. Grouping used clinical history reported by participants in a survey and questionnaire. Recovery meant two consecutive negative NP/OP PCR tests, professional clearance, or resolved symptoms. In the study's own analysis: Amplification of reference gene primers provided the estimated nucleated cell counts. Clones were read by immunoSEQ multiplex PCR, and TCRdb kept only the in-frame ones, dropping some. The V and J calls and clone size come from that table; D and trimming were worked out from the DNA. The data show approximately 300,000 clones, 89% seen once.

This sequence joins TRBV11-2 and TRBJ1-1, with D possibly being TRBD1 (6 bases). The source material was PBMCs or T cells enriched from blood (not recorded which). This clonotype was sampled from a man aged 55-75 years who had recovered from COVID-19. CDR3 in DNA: TGTGCCAGCAGCACACAGGGTTACACTGAAGCTTTCTTT. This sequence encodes CASSTQGYTEAFF.